A single sample is the source of the 23 T cell receptor beta chains below, sequenced in a study of cytomegalovirus exposure and HLA in healthy donors. The PCR employed 60 Vbeta primers together with 13 Jbeta primers. Method: immunoSEQ multiplex PCR; TCRdb's copy keeps in-frame clones and lacks some. The table records around 160,000 clones, roughly 80% of them present only once. Sample: PBMCs. The receptors were sampled from a woman in her thirties or forties in good health and CMV-seropositive.

CDR3 loop: CASSKVVRGDRGASNQPQHF. The CDR3 DNA follows: TGTGCCAGCAGCAAAGTAGTACGCGGGGACAGGGGGGCCAGCAATCAGCCCCAGCATTTT. The chain links TRBV21-1 to TRBJ1-5; the D call of TRBD1 is as the table states it, not checked on the DNA. TRBV21-1 is recorded as a pseudogene. The CDR3 sequence is 20 residues long.

V and J are TRBV2 and TRBJ1-1; D unclear. This CDR3 is 14 amino acids long. Trimming took 4 bases from V and 0 from J, leaving 9 bases between them. The germline CDR1 and CDR2 sequences are SNHLY and FYNNEI. The DNA for the CDR3 is TGTGCCAGCAGTGTTGAGGCGATGAACACTGAAGCTTTCTTT. It yields the protein CASSVEAMNTEAFF.

The rearrangement uses TRBV9 and TRBJ2-3; 9 nucleotides agree with TRBD1. Per germline, CDR1 SGDLS and CDR2 YYNGEE. J lost 2 bases, V lost 4 bases, and 5 bases had no gene match. The CDR3 is 15 amino acids. CDR3: CASSPRTGVTDTQYF. In nucleotides, the CDR3 is TGTGCCAGCAGCCCAAGGACAGGGGTCACAGATACGCAGTATTTT.

The chain is built from TRBV28 and TRBJ2-7; the D gene is possibly TRBD1 (6 bases). Germline V gene lookup returns CDR1 MDHEN and CDR2 SYDVKM. Trimming took 3 bases from V and 0 from J, leaving 18 bases between them. The CDR3 is 17 amino acids. Here the CDR3 DNA reads TGTGCCAGCAGTTTCAATTTAGGGGACACCTACTCCTACGAGCAGTACTTC. This gives the protein CASSFNLGDTYSYEQYF.

The rearrangement joins TRBV7-7 to TRBJ1-1, with TRBD1 as a possible D gene (6 bases). Germline CDR1 is SSHAT and CDR2 is FNYEAQ (reference sequence). V dropped 4 bases and J dropped 3 bases, with 21 bases sitting between them. This CDR3 has 17 residues. CDR3: CASSSHRDTRWDTEAFF. CDR3 sequence (DNA): TGTGCCAGCAGCTCCCACCGGGACACAAGGTGGGACACTGAAGCTTTCTTT.

This chain joins TRBV4-1 and TRBJ1-3; possible D gene TRBD1, 5 bases. Germline V CDR1 and CDR2: MGHRA, YSYEKL. V was clipped by 4 bases and J by 3 bases, with 13 bases between them. CDR3 size: 15 residues. DNA for the CDR3: TGCGCCAGCAGCCCGATGGGGGGGGGTGGAAACACCATATATTTT. Translation gives CASSPMGGGGNTIYF.

In this sample, this clone turned up once. The chain has TRBV18 and TRBJ2-3; perhaps TRBD2 as D (5 bases). The germline gives CDR1 KGHSH, CDR2 LQKENI. Between the trimmed V and J ends, which lost 5 bases and 4 bases, there was a span of 10 bases. This CDR3 is 13 amino acids long. This chain's CDR3 is CASSTLRADTQYF. CDR3 bases: TGTGCCAGCTCAACGCTGAGGGCAGATACGCAGTATTTT.

This clone was detected only once. The genes are TRBV5-1 and TRBJ2-1, with 9 bases matching TRBD1. The CDR3 is 15 amino acids. V gave up 4 bases and J gave up 1 base; unmatched junction bases: 3. CDR1 and CDR2 from the germline V gene are SGHRS and YFSETQ. CDR3 in amino acids: CASSQDRGSYNEQFF. The CDR3 DNA reads as TGCGCCAGCAGCCAGGACAGGGGTTCCTACAATGAGCAGTTCTTC.

The chain uses TRBV4-1 and TRBJ2-1, with D possibly being TRBD1 (6 bases). From germline, CDR1 is MGHRA and CDR2 YSYEKL. Trimming removed 0 bases at V and 3 bases at J, with 9 bases between. There are 15 residues in the CDR3. Written as DNA, the CDR3 is TGCGCCAGCAGCCAAGATACGACAGGCTACAATGAGCAGTTCTTC. Amino acids: CASSQDTTGYNEQFF.

V and J are TRBV10-1 and TRBJ2-3, with TRBD1 matching 9 bases. The CDR3 length is 17 residues. The ends lost 4 bases at V and 4 bases at J; junction bases unmatched: 12. Per the germline V gene, CDR1 is WNHNN and CDR2 is SYGVQD (reference sequence). CDR3 sequence: CASSGHLTGGFSDTQYF. The CDR3 DNA is TGCGCCAGCAGTGGCCACCTGACAGGGGGTTTCTCAGATACGCAGTATTTT.

This rearrangement joins TRBV30 to TRBJ2-3; 9 bases map to TRBD2. Trimming removed 0 bases from V and 3 bases from J; junction bases left unmatched: 7. The germline gives CDR1 GTSNPN, CDR2 SVGIG (reference sequence). The CDR3 runs to 16 residues. Here the CDR3 DNA reads TGTGCCTGGAGTGTAGGAGCGGGGGGCCCTACAGATACGCAGTATTTT. It codes for CAWSVGAGGPTDTQYF.

This clone occurred a few times. The J gene is TRBJ2-5, the V gene TRBV19, with D possibly being TRBD2 (6 bases). Trimming took off 8 bases at V and 5 bases at J, with 18 bases between the two ends. CDR1 is LNHDA, CDR2 SQIVND, per germline (reference sequence). CDR3 length equals 14 residues. CDR3 loop: CASARDLGRETQYF. The CDR3 DNA follows: TGTGCCAGTGCGCGGGACTTGGGTAGGGAGACCCAGTACTTC. Using reference TRBV19 and TRBJ2-5 for the parts outside the CDR3, the full variable domain is DGGITQSPKYLFRKEGQNVTLSCEQNLNHDAMYWYRQDPGQGLRLIYYSQIVNDFQKGDIAEGYSVSREKKESFPLTVTSAQKNPTAFYLCASARDLGRETQYFGPGTRLLVL.

The gene calls are TRBV4-2 and TRBJ2-5; 8 bases are a match to TRBD1. With V trimmed by 1 base and J by 6 bases, 4 bases remained unmatched. The CDR3 loop spans 14 amino acids. Germline V gene sequence: CDR1 LGHNA, CDR2 YNFKEQ. The CDR3 protein is CASSQAGGGKTQYF. As DNA, the CDR3 is TGTGCCAGCAGCCAAGCAGGGGGCGGGAAGACCCAGTACTTC.

This chain uses TRBV4-1 with TRBJ1-1; D gene uncertain. This CDR3 comprises 12 residues. Looked up from germline, CDR1 is MGHRA and CDR2 is YSYEKL. V was clipped by 0 bases and J by 5 bases, with 4 bases between them. In DNA, the CDR3 is TGCGCCAGCAGCCAAGATTTAACTGAAGCTTTCTTT. Its translation is CASSQDLTEAFF.

CDR3 DNA: TGCGCCAGCAGCCACGGGGCAGGGGGCTCGAACACTGAAGCTTTCTTT. Protein sequence: CASSHGAGGSNTEAFF. This sequence joins TRBV5-1 and TRBJ1-1, with TRBD1 matching over 8 bases. The junction had 9 bases not matched to a gene; V was cut back by 4 bases and J by 1 base. This CDR3 spans 16 amino acids. Germline V gene data show CDR1 as SGHRS and CDR2 as YFSETQ. Full variable domain (missing parts from reference TRBV5-1 and TRBJ1-1): KAGVTQTPRYLIKTRGQQVTLSCSPISGHRSVSWYQQTPGQGLQFLFEYFSETQRNKGNFPGRFSGRQFSNSRSEMNVSTLELGDSALYLCASSHGAGGSNTEAFFGQGTRLTVV.

The gene calls are TRBV5-1 and TRBJ2-3; D unclear. This CDR3 contains 14 residues. The V gene's germline CDR1 is SGHRS and CDR2 YFSETQ. V lost 3 bases and J 2 bases, leaving 10 bases between the germline ends. CDR3 DNA: TGCGCCAGCAGCTCTCCTTTATCCACAGATACGCAGTATTTT. Protein sequence: CASSSPLSTDTQYF.

This clone was observed a few times. One end of the junction fails to match germline, which may point to a read error. The gene calls are TRBV5-1 and TRBJ2-7; TRBD1 might be the D (6 bases). From germline, CDR1 is SGHRS and CDR2 YFSETQ. This CDR3 spans 14 amino acids. This CDR3 is CASSLVQGSSEQYF. CDR3 DNA: TGCGCCAGCAGCTTGGTACAGGGATCCTCCGAGCAGTACTTC.

The genes are TRBV19 and TRBJ2-7, with TRBD2 as a possible D gene (5 bases). Deletions cut 8 bases from V and 3 bases from J, with 20 bases between. The CDR3 spans 15 residues. Germline CDR1 and CDR2: LNHDA and SQIVND (reference sequence). CDR3 loop: CASSFAGNSGYEQYF. The CDR3 DNA is TGTGCCAGTTCTTTTGCCGGGAATTCAGGCTACGAGCAGTACTTC.

The J gene is TRBJ1-2, the V gene TRBV7-9; TRBD1 agrees at 7 bases. This CDR3 is 16 amino acids long. Looked up from germline, CDR1 is SEHNR and CDR2 is FQNEAQ (reference sequence). The trim removed 6 bases at V and 2 bases at J, leaving 12 bases unmatched. In nucleotides, the CDR3 is TGTGCCAGCAGTCAAAGACAGGGAAATGCGAACTATGGCTACACCTTC. Amino acids: CASSQRQGNANYGYTF.

This clone appeared once. The same CDR3 also results from other DNA sequences found in this sample. V gene TRBV6-6 combines with J gene TRBJ2-2; tentative D call: TRBD1 (6 bases). Germline values: CDR1 MNHNY, CDR2 SVGAGI (reference sequence). CDR3 length: 14 residues. Deletions cut 0 bases from V and 7 bases from J, with 9 bases between. The CDR3 bases are TGTGCCAGCAGTTACTCAGGGACACTCGGGGAGCTGTTTTTT. Its protein product is CASSYSGTLGELFF.

This chain joins TRBV30 and TRBJ1-2; D is perhaps TRBD1 (6 bases). V was shortened by 3 bases and J by 4 bases, with 12 bases between the two germline ends. Germline lookup yields CDR1 GTSNPN and CDR2 SVGIG (reference sequence). The CDR3 contains 13 residues. The CDR3: CAWRTGRVYGYTF. CDR3 DNA sequence: TGTGCCTGGAGAACAGGGCGGGTCTATGGCTACACCTTC.

J is TRBJ2-2 and V is TRBV5-4; TRBD1 matches 7 bases. Per the germline V gene, CDR1 is SGHNT and CDR2 is YYREEE (reference sequence). V gave up 4 bases and J gave up 5 bases; unmatched junction bases: 5. The CDR3 is 14 residues long. In DNA form, the CDR3 reads TGTGCCAGCAGCCTACCCAGGGGGACCGGGGAGCTGTTTTTT. It is translated as CASSLPRGTGELFF.

The rearrangement links TRBV5-1 to TRBJ1-6, with D unresolved. CDR1 and CDR2 from the germline V gene are SGHRS and YFSETQ. V lost 0 bases and J lost 4, with 8 bases in between. The CDR3 contains 15 residues. CDR3 DNA sequence: TGCGCCAGCAGCTTGGACAGCCAATATAATTCACCCCTCCACTTT. Protein sequence: CASSLDSQYNSPLHF.